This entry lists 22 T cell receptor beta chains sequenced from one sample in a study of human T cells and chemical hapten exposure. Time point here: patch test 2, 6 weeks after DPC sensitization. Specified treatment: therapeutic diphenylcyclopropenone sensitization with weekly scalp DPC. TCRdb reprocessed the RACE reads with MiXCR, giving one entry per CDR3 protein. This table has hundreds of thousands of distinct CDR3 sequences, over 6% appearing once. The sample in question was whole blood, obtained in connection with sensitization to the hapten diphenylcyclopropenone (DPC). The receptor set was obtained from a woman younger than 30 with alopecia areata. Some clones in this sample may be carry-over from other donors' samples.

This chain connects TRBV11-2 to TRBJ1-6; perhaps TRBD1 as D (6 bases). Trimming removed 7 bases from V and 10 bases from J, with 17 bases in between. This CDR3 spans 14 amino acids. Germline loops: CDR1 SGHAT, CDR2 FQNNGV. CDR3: CASTVRGGDSPLHF. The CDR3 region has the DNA TGTGCCAGCACCGTGAGGGGGGGAGACTCACCCCTCCACTTT.

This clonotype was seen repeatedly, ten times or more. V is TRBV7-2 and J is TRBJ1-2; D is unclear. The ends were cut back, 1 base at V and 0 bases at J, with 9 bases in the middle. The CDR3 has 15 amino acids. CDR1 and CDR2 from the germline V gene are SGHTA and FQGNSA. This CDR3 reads CASSLGTASNYGYTF. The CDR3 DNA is TGTGCCAGCAGCTTAGGAACGGCCTCTAACTATGGCTACACCTTC.

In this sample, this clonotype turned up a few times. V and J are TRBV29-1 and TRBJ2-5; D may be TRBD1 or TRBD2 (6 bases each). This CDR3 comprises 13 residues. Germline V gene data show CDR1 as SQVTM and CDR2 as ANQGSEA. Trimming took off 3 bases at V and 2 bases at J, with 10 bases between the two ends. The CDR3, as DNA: TGCAGCGTTGAGGGGGGCAGACAAGAGACCCAGTACTTC. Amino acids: CSVEGGRQETQYF.

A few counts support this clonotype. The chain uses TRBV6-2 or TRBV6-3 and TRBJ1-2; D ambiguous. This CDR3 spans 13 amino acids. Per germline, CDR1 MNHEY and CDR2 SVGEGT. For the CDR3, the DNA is TGTGCTCACTCCTTCGGGAATCCCTATGGCTACACCTTC. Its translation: CAHSFGNPYGYTF.

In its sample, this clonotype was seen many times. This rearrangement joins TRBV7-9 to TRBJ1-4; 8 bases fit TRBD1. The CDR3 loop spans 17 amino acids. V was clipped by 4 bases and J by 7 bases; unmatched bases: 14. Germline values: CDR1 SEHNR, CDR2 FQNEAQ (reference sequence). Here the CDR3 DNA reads TGTGCCAGCAGCTCCCAATACCGGACAGGGCCCGGTGAAAAACTGTTTTTT. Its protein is CASSSQYRTGPGEKLFF.

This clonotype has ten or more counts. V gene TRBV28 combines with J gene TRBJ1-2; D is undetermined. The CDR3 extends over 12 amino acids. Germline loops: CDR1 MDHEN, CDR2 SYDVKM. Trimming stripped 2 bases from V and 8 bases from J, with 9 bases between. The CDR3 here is CASSLRGRGYTF. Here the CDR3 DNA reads TGTGCCAGCAGTTTAAGAGGGCGCGGCTACACCTTC.

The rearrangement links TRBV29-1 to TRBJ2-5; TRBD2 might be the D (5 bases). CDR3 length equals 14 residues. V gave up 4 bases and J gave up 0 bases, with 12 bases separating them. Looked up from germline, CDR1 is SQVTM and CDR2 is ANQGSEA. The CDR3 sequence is CSVGRGLYQETQYF. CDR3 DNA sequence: TGCAGCGTTGGCCGGGGTTTGTACCAAGAGACCCAGTACTTC.

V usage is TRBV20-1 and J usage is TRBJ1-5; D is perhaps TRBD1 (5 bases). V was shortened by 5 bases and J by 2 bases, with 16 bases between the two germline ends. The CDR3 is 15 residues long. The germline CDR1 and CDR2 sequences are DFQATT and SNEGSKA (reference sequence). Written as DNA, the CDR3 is TGCAGTGCTGGCACCGTATCCAGGGGCAATCAGCCCCAGCATTTT. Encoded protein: CSAGTVSRGNQPQHF.

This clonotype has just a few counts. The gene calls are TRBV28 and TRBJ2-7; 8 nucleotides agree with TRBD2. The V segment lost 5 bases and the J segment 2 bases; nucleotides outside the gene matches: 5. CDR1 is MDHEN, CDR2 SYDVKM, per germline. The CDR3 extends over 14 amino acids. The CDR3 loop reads CASSDPRGAYEQYF. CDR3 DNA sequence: TGTGCCAGCAGTGACCCGCGGGGGGCCTACGAGCAGTACTTC.

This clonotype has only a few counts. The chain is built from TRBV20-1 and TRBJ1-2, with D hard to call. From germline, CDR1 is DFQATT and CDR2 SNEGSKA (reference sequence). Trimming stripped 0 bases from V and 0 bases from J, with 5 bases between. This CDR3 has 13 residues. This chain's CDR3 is CSAREGTNYGYTF. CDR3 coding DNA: TGCAGTGCTAGAGAGGGGACTAACTATGGCTACACCTTC.

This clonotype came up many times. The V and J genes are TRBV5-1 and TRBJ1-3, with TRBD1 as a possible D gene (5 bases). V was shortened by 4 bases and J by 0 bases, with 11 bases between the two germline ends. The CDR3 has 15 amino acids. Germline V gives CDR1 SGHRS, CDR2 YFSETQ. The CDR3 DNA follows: TGCGCCAGCAGCCCCCCCGACAGCTCTGGAAACACCATATATTTT. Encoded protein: CASSPPDSSGNTIYF.

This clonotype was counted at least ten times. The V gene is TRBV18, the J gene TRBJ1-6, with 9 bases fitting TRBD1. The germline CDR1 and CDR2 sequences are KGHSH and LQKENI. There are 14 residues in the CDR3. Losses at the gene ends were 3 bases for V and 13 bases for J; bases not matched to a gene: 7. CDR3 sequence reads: CASSPGQGNVPLHF. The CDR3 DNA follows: TGTGCCAGCTCACCGGGACAGGGAAATGTGCCCCTCCACTTT. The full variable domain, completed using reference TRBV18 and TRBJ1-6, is NAGVMQNPRHLVRRRGQEARLRCSPMKGHSHVYWYRQLPEEGLKFMVYLQKENIIDESGMPKERFSAEFPKEGPSILRIQQVVRGDSAAYFCASSPGQGNVPLHFGNGTRLTVT.

CDR3 nucleotide sequence: TGCGCCAGCAGCCCTCGGCGGGGGGCGCGGGAGAACACCATATATTTT. This sequence encodes CASSPRRGARENTIYF. This chain connects TRBV4-1 to TRBJ1-3, with D maybe TRBD1 (6 bases). The V gene's germline CDR1 is MGHRA and CDR2 YSYEKL. The CDR3 consists of 16 residues. V lost 4 bases, J lost 7 bases, and 20 bases lay in between.

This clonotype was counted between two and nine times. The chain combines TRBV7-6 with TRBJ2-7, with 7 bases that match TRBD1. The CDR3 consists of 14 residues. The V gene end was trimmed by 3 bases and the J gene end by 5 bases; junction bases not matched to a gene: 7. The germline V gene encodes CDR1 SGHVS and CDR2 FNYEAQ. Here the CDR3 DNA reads TGTGCCAGCAGCTTTGGACAGGCATCCCACGAGCAGTACTTC. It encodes CASSFGQASHEQYF.

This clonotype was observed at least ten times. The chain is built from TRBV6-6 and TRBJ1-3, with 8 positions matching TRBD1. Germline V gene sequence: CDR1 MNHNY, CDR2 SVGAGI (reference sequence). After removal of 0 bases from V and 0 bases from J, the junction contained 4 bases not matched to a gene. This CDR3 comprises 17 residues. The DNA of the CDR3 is TGTGCCAGCAGTTACTCAGACGGACAGGGCTCTGGAAACACCATATATTTT. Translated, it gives CASSYSDGQGSGNTIYF.

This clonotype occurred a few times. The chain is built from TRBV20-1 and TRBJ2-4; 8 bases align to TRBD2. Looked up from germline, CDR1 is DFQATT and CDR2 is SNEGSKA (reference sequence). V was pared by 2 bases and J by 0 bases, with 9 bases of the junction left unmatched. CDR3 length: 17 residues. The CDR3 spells CSARLFSGDLAKNIQYF. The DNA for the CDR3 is TGCAGTGCTAGATTGTTTAGCGGGGATCTAGCCAAAAACATTCAGTACTTC.

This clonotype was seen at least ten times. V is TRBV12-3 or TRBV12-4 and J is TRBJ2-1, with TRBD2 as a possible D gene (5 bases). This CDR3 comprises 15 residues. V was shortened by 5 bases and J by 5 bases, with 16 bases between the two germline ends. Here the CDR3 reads CASSRARGSHNEQFF. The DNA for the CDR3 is TGTGCCAGCAGTAGGGCCCGGGGATCCCACAATGAGCAGTTCTTC.

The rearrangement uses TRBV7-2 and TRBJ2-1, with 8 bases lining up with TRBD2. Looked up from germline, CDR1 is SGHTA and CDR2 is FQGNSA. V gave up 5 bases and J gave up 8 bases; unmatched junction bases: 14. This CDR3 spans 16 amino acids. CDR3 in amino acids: CASSQNGLALVHEQFF. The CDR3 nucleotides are TGTGCCAGCAGCCAAAACGGACTAGCTTTGGTACATGAGCAGTTCTTC.

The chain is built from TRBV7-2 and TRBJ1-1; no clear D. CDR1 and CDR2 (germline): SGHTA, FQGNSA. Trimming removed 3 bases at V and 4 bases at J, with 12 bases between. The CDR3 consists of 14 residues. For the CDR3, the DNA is TGTGCCAGCAGCTTTGGACGGTCAGCCACTGAAGCTTTCTTT. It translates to CASSFGRSATEAFF.

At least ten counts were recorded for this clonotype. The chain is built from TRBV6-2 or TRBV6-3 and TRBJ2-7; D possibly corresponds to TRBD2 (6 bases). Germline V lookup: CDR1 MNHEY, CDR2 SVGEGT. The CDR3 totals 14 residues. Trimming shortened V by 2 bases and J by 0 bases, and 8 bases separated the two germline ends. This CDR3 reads CASSYPGVSYEQYF. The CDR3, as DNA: TGTGCCAGCAGTTACCCGGGGGTCTCCTACGAGCAGTACTTC.

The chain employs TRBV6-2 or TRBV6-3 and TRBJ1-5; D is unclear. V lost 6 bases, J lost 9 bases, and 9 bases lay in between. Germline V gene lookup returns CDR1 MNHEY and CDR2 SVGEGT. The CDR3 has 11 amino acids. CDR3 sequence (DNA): TGTGCCAGCAGCCCCCCGGGGCCCCAGCATTTT. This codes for CASSPPGPQHF.

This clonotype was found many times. CDR3 bases: TGTGCCAGCAGCCAAGACAGAAGATATGGCTACACCTTC. It specifies CASSQDRRYGYTF. This chain connects TRBV14 to TRBJ1-2; D is unclear. CDR1 and CDR2 from the germline V gene are SGHDN and FVKESK. This CDR3 has 13 amino acids. V dropped 0 bases and J dropped 5 bases, with 7 bases sitting between them.